Listed below are T cell receptor beta chains from one sample, sequenced in a study of Ad26.COV2.S vaccination and SARS-CoV-2 variants. Sequenced by immunoSEQ multiplex PCR; TCRdb stores in-frame clones only, minus some. This sample carries approximately 420,000 clones, approximately 86% of them seen once, and the ten largest clones take under 3.5%. The source material was peripheral blood, sampled in a trial of Ad26.COV2.S vaccine versus placebo. These receptors all stem from a person aged 18-60 years who received the Ad26.COV2.S COVID-19 vaccine or a placebo. Both conserved end residues are part of each CDR3. The D gene is left open where the match is weak. Part of the rows lack a size; the others show once, few, many or a class for expanded clones.

clone_size	v_call	j_call	d_call	cdr3_aa	cdr3_nt
NA	TRBV19	TRBJ1-1	NA	CASKTFLTALNPAFF	TGTGCCAGTAAGACTTTCTTGACGGCCCTGAATCCAGCTTTCTTT
NA	TRBV5-1	TRBJ1-2	NA	CASTIGNNYGYTF	TGCGCCAGCACCATCGGGAATAACTATGGCTACACCTTC
NA	TRBV7-6	TRBJ1-5	NA	CASSLAHDQPQHF	TGTGCCAGCAGCTTAGCCCATGATCAGCCCCAGCATTTT
once	TRBV7-8	TRBJ2-7	TRBD2	CASSLVGRGRKTYEQYF	TGTGCCAGCAGCTTAGTTGGGAGGGGCAGAAAGACCTACGAGCAGTACTTC
NA	TRBV4-3	TRBJ1-1	NA	CASSQDPFVRAEAFF	TGCGCCAGCAGCCAAGATCCCTTTGTGAGGGCTGAAGCTTTCTTT
NA	TRBV19	TRBJ2-3	TRBD2	CASSIGGEGGTDTQYF	TGTGCCAGTAGTATAGGGGGGGAGGGTGGCACAGATACGCAGTATTTT
NA	TRBV5-1	TRBJ2-7	NA	CASSPMGLTSSYEQYF	TGCGCCAGCAGCCCCATGGGCCTCACTAGCTCCTACGAGCAGTACTTC
few	TRBV6-6	TRBJ2-7	NA	CASAGTLIGEQYF	TGTGCCAGCGCCGGGACCCTCATCGGAGAGCAGTACTTC
once	TRBV30	TRBJ1-5	NA	CAWSVGPPNNQPQHF	TGTGCCTGGAGTGTAGGCCCCCCGAACAATCAGCCCCAGCATTTT
NA	TRBV5-4	TRBJ2-1	NA	CASSLAGGNEQFF	TGTGCCAGCAGCTTGGCCGGAGGAAATGAGCAGTTCTTC
NA	TRBV27	TRBJ2-1	NA	CASSSRVTEQFF	TGTGCCAGCAGTTCCAGGGTAACTGAGCAGTTCTTC
few	TRBV5-1	TRBJ2-1	TRBD2	CASSFSGANSYNEQFF	TGCGCCAGCAGCTTCAGCGGGGCTAACTCCTACAATGAGCAGTTCTTC
NA	TRBV19	TRBJ1-6	TRBD1	CASSYTGQGRTGSPLHF	TGTGCCAGTAGTTACACCGGGCAGGGAAGGACAGGTTCACCCCTCCACTTT
NA	TRBV12-5	TRBJ1-5	NA	CASGLVPGVNQPQHF	TGTGCTAGTGGTTTGGTACCAGGGGTCAATCAGCCCCAGCATTTT
NA	TRBV19	TRBJ1-2	NA	CASSISKLEGNYGYTF	TGTGCCAGTAGTATCTCGAAGCTTGAAGGGAACTATGGCTACACCTTC
NA	TRBV7-8	TRBJ2-1	NA	CASSPRAGSEFF	TGTGCCAGCAGCCCGAGGGCAGGGTCGGAGTTCTTC
NA	TRBV2	TRBJ2-2	NA	CASHPGAQNTGELFF	TGTGCCAGCCATCCAGGGGCGCAGAACACCGGGGAGCTGTTTTTT
NA	TRBV20-1	TRBJ2-1	NA	CSALGNEQFF	TGCAGTGCGCTCGGCAATGAGCAGTTCTTC
NA	TRBV7-9	TRBJ1-4	NA	CASRQREKLFF	TGTGCCAGCAGACAGAGGGAAAAACTGTTTTTT
NA	TRBV12-3/TRBV12-4	TRBJ2-2	NA	CASSLASTGELFF	TGTGCCAGCAGTTTAGCGAGCACCGGGGAGCTGTTTTTT
NA	TRBV2	TRBJ1-1	TRBD1	CASRNRDRVNTEAFF	TGTGCCAGCAGGAACCGGGACAGAGTGAACACTGAAGCTTTCTTT
NA	TRBV6-1	TRBJ1-6	TRBD1	CASSELGGKNGSPLHF	TGTGCCAGCAGTGAATTAGGGGGCAAGAACGGGTCACCCCTCCACTTT
few	TRBV9	TRBJ1-2	NA	CASSVGGGYGYTF	TGTGCCAGCAGCGTAGGAGGGGGGTATGGCTACACCTTC
NA	TRBV5-1	TRBJ1-1	TRBD1	CATSLGTGDTEAFF	TGCGCCACCTCGCTTGGAACAGGGGACACTGAAGCTTTCTTT
few	TRBV7-2	TRBJ1-6	NA	CASRRESGSPLHF	TGTGCCAGCCGCCGGGAGAGTGGTTCACCCCTCCACTTT
NA	TRBV12-3/TRBV12-4	TRBJ2-7	NA	CASSLGGNEQYF	TGTGCCAGCAGTTTAGGCGGGAACGAGCAGTACTTC
NA	TRBV18	TRBJ1-1	TRBD1	CASSPLRQGRIGNTEAFF	TGTGCCAGCTCACCATTAAGACAGGGGAGGATTGGGAACACTGAAGCTTTCTTT
NA	TRBV10-1	TRBJ2-3	NA	CASSELDTQYF	TGCGCCAGCAGTGAGTTGGATACGCAGTATTTT
NA	TRBV19	TRBJ2-7	TRBD2	CASRRLAGASYEQYF	TGTGCCAGTAGAAGACTAGCGGGGGCCTCCTACGAGCAGTACTTC
NA	TRBV5-1	TRBJ1-6	NA	CASSLQGSYNSPLHF	TGCGCCAGCAGCTTGCAGGGATCCTATAATTCACCCCTCCACTTT
NA	TRBV11-3	TRBJ2-1	TRBD1	CASSLGPRDRDEQFF	TGTGCCAGCAGCTTAGGGCCCCGGGACAGAGATGAGCAGTTCTTC
NA	TRBV6-1	TRBJ1-3	NA	CASSDGGLKDGNTIYF	TGTGCCAGCAGTGATGGTGGGCTAAAGGACGGAAACACCATATATTTT
NA	TRBV10-3	TRBJ1-1	NA	CAISESPTGRNTEAFF	TGTGCCATCAGTGAGTCGCCGACAGGTCGGAACACTGAAGCTTTCTTT
NA	TRBV5-4	TRBJ2-7	TRBD1	CASSADPGQAHEQYF	TGTGCCAGCAGCGCCGATCCGGGACAGGCCCACGAGCAGTACTTC
NA	TRBV9	TRBJ2-5	TRBD2	CASSVAAGGQETQYF	TGTGCCAGCAGCGTAGCGGCGGGGGGCCAAGAGACCCAGTACTTC
NA	TRBV24-1	TRBJ2-3	NA	CATSRAAGTTDTQYF	TGTGCCACCAGTAGGGCGGCGGGGACCACAGATACGCAGTATTTT
NA	TRBV18	TRBJ2-3	TRBD2	CASSTSTADTQYF	TGTGCCAGCTCGACTAGCACCGCAGATACGCAGTATTTT